These T cell receptor beta chains were read from a single sample in a study of blood T cells in healthy people across ages. TCRdb ran MiXCR on the 5' RACE reads and lists one entry per CDR3 protein. This sample has 2 million or so distinct CDR3 sequences, with less than 50% found just once. Sequences were obtained from blood. The receptors originated from a woman aged 40 to 50 in good health. CDR3s include the opening cysteine and the closing phenylalanine or tryptophan. A D gene is named only where the DNA matches it firmly. Size is stated for part of the rows, as once, few or many counts, or as a class when the clone is expanded.

cdr3_aa: CSVGQNTDTQYF; cdr3_nt: TGCAGCGTAGGGCAGAACACAGATACGCAGTATTTT; v_call: TRBV29-1; d_call: NA; clone_size: NA; j_call: TRBJ2-3
cdr3_aa: CASSTLNQGLSNQPQHF; cdr3_nt: TGTGCCAGCAGTACCCTTAACCAGGGATTGAGCAATCAGCCCCAGCATTTT; v_call: TRBV28; d_call: NA; clone_size: once; j_call: TRBJ1-5
cdr3_aa: CASSQEGQPGVGTQYF; cdr3_nt: TGCGCCAGCAGCCAAGAAGGACAGCCGGGGGTGGGTACGCAGTATTTT; v_call: TRBV4-1; d_call: NA; clone_size: NA; j_call: TRBJ2-3
cdr3_aa: CSVHPSGSPTGELFF; cdr3_nt: TGCAGCGTTCACCCCAGCGGGAGCCCCACCGGGGAGCTGTTTTTT; v_call: TRBV29-1; d_call: TRBD2; clone_size: NA; j_call: TRBJ2-2
cdr3_aa: CSARGVAEPYNEQFF; cdr3_nt: TGCAGTGCTAGAGGGGTAGCGGAACCCTACAATGAGCAGTTCTTC; v_call: TRBV20-1; d_call: NA; clone_size: few; j_call: TRBJ2-1
cdr3_aa: CASSTGISIGEQFF; cdr3_nt: TGTGCCAGCAGTACAGGGATTTCTATCGGTGAGCAGTTCTTC; v_call: TRBV6-2/TRBV6-3; d_call: NA; clone_size: NA; j_call: TRBJ2-1
cdr3_aa: CSARDRLNYTF; cdr3_nt: TGCAGTGCTAGAGATCGTTTGAACTACACCTTC; v_call: TRBV20-1; d_call: NA; clone_size: few; j_call: TRBJ1-2
cdr3_aa: CSAPLRGGRNEQFF; cdr3_nt: TGCAGTGCCCCCCTCCGGGGAGGTCGAAATGAGCAGTTCTTC; v_call: TRBV20-1; d_call: NA; clone_size: few; j_call: TRBJ2-1
cdr3_aa: CASSPPGPLSRVDTEAFF; cdr3_nt: TGTGCCAGCAGTCCTCCCGGGCCTCTGTCTAGGGTGGACACTGAAGCTTTCTTT; v_call: TRBV27; d_call: NA; clone_size: NA; j_call: TRBJ1-1
cdr3_aa: CASSLRGQGPYNEQFF; cdr3_nt: TGTGCCAGCAGTCTACGCGGACAGGGACCCTACAATGAGCAGTTCTTC; v_call: TRBV6-6; d_call: TRBD1; clone_size: NA; j_call: TRBJ2-1
cdr3_aa: CASSQVTASQETQYF; cdr3_nt: TGCGCCAGCAGCCAAGTTACAGCGTCGCAAGAGACCCAGTACTTC; v_call: TRBV4-1; d_call: NA; clone_size: few; j_call: TRBJ2-5
cdr3_aa: CASSVTSGGADEQFF; cdr3_nt: TGTGCCAGCAGCGTCACTAGCGGGGGGGCGGATGAGCAGTTCTTC; v_call: TRBV3-1; d_call: TRBD2; clone_size: NA; j_call: TRBJ2-1
cdr3_aa: CSAFESSGRGETQYF; cdr3_nt: TGCAGTGCTTTCGAATCTTCGGGTAGGGGCGAGACCCAGTACTTC; v_call: TRBV20-1; d_call: NA; clone_size: few; j_call: TRBJ2-5
cdr3_aa: CASSLPGTGAKKLFF; cdr3_nt: TGTGCCAGCAGTTTACCGGGGACAGGGGCTAAAAAACTGTTTTTT; v_call: TRBV28; d_call: TRBD1; clone_size: NA; j_call: TRBJ1-4
cdr3_aa: CASSPKTSGAPETQYF; cdr3_nt: TGTGCCAGCAGCCCCAAGACTAGCGGGGCCCCAGAGACCCAGTACTTC; v_call: TRBV7-9; d_call: TRBD2; clone_size: NA; j_call: TRBJ2-5
cdr3_aa: CASSQQGVDDTQYF; cdr3_nt: TGCGCCAGCAGCCAACAGGGAGTGGATGATACGCAGTATTTT; v_call: TRBV4-3; d_call: NA; clone_size: NA; j_call: TRBJ2-3
cdr3_aa: CASSRLGQGGDEQYF; cdr3_nt: TGTGCCAGCAGTCGTTTGGGACAGGGGGGGGACGAGCAGTACTTC; v_call: TRBV5-5; d_call: TRBD1; clone_size: NA; j_call: TRBJ2-7
cdr3_aa: CASLGGRGGHNEQFF; cdr3_nt: TGTGCCAGCCTAGGTGGGCGGGGGGGCCACAATGAGCAGTTCTTC; v_call: TRBV7-2; d_call: TRBD2; clone_size: few; j_call: TRBJ2-1
cdr3_aa: CASSYSASGGAYNEQFF; cdr3_nt: TGTGCCAGCAGTTACTCGGCTAGCGGGGGGGCCTACAATGAGCAGTTCTTC; v_call: TRBV6-6; d_call: TRBD2; clone_size: NA; j_call: TRBJ2-1
cdr3_aa: CASSVVTSGGGTQYF; cdr3_nt: TGTGCCAGCAGCGTAGTGACTAGCGGGGGAGGTACGCAGTATTTT; v_call: TRBV9; d_call: TRBD2; clone_size: NA; j_call: TRBJ2-3
cdr3_aa: CASSFGQEGLGYTF; cdr3_nt: TGTGCCAGCAGTTTCGGACAGGAGGGCTTAGGCTACACCTTC; v_call: TRBV28; d_call: TRBD1; clone_size: NA; j_call: TRBJ1-2
cdr3_aa: CASSPLRASGRHTQYF; cdr3_nt: TGTGCCAGCAGCCCACTTCGAGCTAGCGGGCGACATACGCAGTATTTT; v_call: TRBV7-2; d_call: TRBD2; clone_size: many; j_call: TRBJ2-3
cdr3_aa: CASRKDLAPPDTQYF; cdr3_nt: TGTGCCAGCAGGAAGGACCTAGCGCCCCCAGATACGCAGTATTTT; v_call: TRBV7-2; d_call: NA; clone_size: NA; j_call: TRBJ2-3
cdr3_aa: CASSEYITDTQYF; cdr3_nt: TGTGCCAGCAGTGAATATATCACAGATACGCAGTATTTT; v_call: TRBV25-1; d_call: NA; clone_size: few; j_call: TRBJ2-3
cdr3_aa: CASSSSVMLGFQETQYF; cdr3_nt: TGTGCCAGCAGTTCCTCAGTGATGTTGGGGTTCCAAGAGACCCAGTACTTC; v_call: TRBV12-3/TRBV12-4; d_call: NA; clone_size: NA; j_call: TRBJ2-5
cdr3_aa: CASSLVDGLEQFF; cdr3_nt: TGCGCCAGCAGCTTGGTGGACGGTCTGGAGCAGTTCTTC; v_call: TRBV5-1; d_call: NA; clone_size: NA; j_call: TRBJ2-1
cdr3_aa: CASSYSSDTTGDTQYF; cdr3_nt: TGTGCCAGCAGTTACTCCTCGGACACTACCGGTGATACGCAGTATTTT; v_call: TRBV6-2/TRBV6-3; d_call: NA; clone_size: few; j_call: TRBJ2-3
cdr3_aa: CASSQASDRVRTDTQYF; cdr3_nt: TGCGCCAGCAGCCAAGCCTCGGACAGGGTGAGGACAGATACGCAGTATTTT; v_call: TRBV4-1; d_call: TRBD1; clone_size: few; j_call: TRBJ2-3
cdr3_aa: CASTYDLGGYGYTF; cdr3_nt: TGTGCCAGCACCTACGACCTGGGGGGCTATGGCTACACCTTC; v_call: TRBV6-5; d_call: NA; clone_size: few; j_call: TRBJ1-2
cdr3_aa: CASSSSLGSGYTF; cdr3_nt: TGTGCCAGCAGCTCCTCCTTAGGGAGTGGCTACACCTTC; v_call: TRBV7-2; d_call: NA; clone_size: few; j_call: TRBJ1-2
cdr3_aa: CASRGPSLANVLTF; cdr3_nt: TGTGCCAGCAGGGGGCCTTCGTTGGCCAACGTCCTGACTTTC; v_call: TRBV12-3/TRBV12-4; d_call: NA; clone_size: NA; j_call: TRBJ2-6
cdr3_aa: CASSPPVLTDTQYF; cdr3_nt: TGTGCCAGCTCACCCCCGGTCCTCACAGATACGCAGTATTTT; v_call: TRBV18; d_call: NA; clone_size: NA; j_call: TRBJ2-3
cdr3_aa: CSAGGGLAGNTQYF; cdr3_nt: TGCAGCGCCGGGGGGGGACTAGCGGGGAATACGCAGTATTTT; v_call: TRBV29-1; d_call: TRBD2; clone_size: NA; j_call: TRBJ2-3
cdr3_aa: CASSLAAPRAGQDTQYF; cdr3_nt: TGTGCCAGCAGCTTAGCGGCCCCTAGGGCAGGGCAAGATACGCAGTATTTT; v_call: TRBV7-2; d_call: NA; clone_size: NA; j_call: TRBJ2-3
cdr3_aa: CASSLEDSDSPLHF; cdr3_nt: TGTGCCAGCAGCTTAGAGGACAGCGATTCACCCCTCCACTTT; v_call: TRBV7-9; d_call: NA; clone_size: few; j_call: TRBJ1-6
cdr3_aa: CASSLGGGLTTDTQYF; cdr3_nt: TGTGCCAGCAGCTTAGGCGGGGGGCTCACCACAGATACGCAGTATTTT; v_call: TRBV7-2; d_call: TRBD2; clone_size: few; j_call: TRBJ2-3
cdr3_aa: CASSVLSGVSYEQYF; cdr3_nt: TGTGCCAGCAGCGTTTTAAGCGGGGTCTCCTACGAGCAGTACTTC; v_call: TRBV7-6; d_call: TRBD2; clone_size: NA; j_call: TRBJ2-7
cdr3_aa: CASSKGISYEQYF; cdr3_nt: TGTGCCAGTAGTAAGGGTATTTCCTACGAGCAGTACTTC; v_call: TRBV19; d_call: NA; clone_size: few; j_call: TRBJ2-7
cdr3_aa: CASSDGTKEFF; cdr3_nt: TGTGCCAGCAGCGACGGGACAAAAGAGTTCTTC; v_call: TRBV27; d_call: NA; clone_size: NA; j_call: TRBJ2-1
cdr3_aa: CASSIEETQYF; cdr3_nt: TGCGCCAGCAGCATCGAAGAGACCCAGTACTTC; v_call: TRBV5-1; d_call: NA; clone_size: many; j_call: TRBJ2-5
cdr3_aa: CASSFQGGPYEQYF; cdr3_nt: TGTGCCAGCAGCTTTCAGGGGGGGCCCTACGAGCAGTACTTC; v_call: TRBV7-2; d_call: NA; clone_size: many; j_call: TRBJ2-7
cdr3_aa: CASSGRTDSFDEQYF; cdr3_nt: TGCGCCAGCAGCGGAAGGACCGATTCGTTCGACGAGCAGTACTTC; v_call: TRBV5-1; d_call: NA; clone_size: NA; j_call: TRBJ2-7
cdr3_aa: CASSSTGLAVDTQYF; cdr3_nt: TGTGCCAGCAGTTCCACGGGACTAGCGGTAGATACGCAGTATTTT; v_call: TRBV6-2/TRBV6-3; d_call: TRBD2; clone_size: few; j_call: TRBJ2-3
cdr3_aa: CASSQDQDLNTEAFF; cdr3_nt: TGCGCCAGCAGCCAAGATCAGGATCTGAACACTGAAGCTTTCTTT; v_call: TRBV4-3; d_call: NA; clone_size: NA; j_call: TRBJ1-1
cdr3_aa: CASSVVGRKEQFF; cdr3_nt: TGTGCCAGCAGCGTAGTTGGGCGAAAAGAGCAGTTCTTC; v_call: TRBV7-2; d_call: NA; clone_size: NA; j_call: TRBJ2-1
cdr3_aa: CSAWGTGDQPQHF; cdr3_nt: TGCAGTGCCTGGGGGACAGGAGATCAGCCCCAGCATTTT; v_call: TRBV20-1; d_call: TRBD1; clone_size: NA; j_call: TRBJ1-5
cdr3_aa: CASSLDYPSPYNEQFF; cdr3_nt: TGTGCCAGCAGCTTAGACTACCCGAGCCCCTACAATGAGCAGTTCTTC; v_call: TRBV7-2; d_call: NA; clone_size: NA; j_call: TRBJ2-1
cdr3_aa: CASGIGAGYEQYF; cdr3_nt: TGTGCCAGCGGGATAGGGGCGGGCTACGAGCAGTACTTC; v_call: TRBV12-3/TRBV12-4; d_call: NA; clone_size: NA; j_call: TRBJ2-7
cdr3_aa: CASSRLHDEQFF; cdr3_nt: TGTGCCAGCAGTAGACTTCACGATGAGCAGTTCTTC; v_call: TRBV27; d_call: NA; clone_size: NA; j_call: TRBJ2-1